This paragraph reports one T cell receptor beta chain. Its antigen is not identified. The time point was: blood from clinic visit 5 months post-surgery; TSC patient then seizure free. Surgery cases with the highest brain T cell transcript signatures were chosen for sequencing. Before surgery, patients took at least one anti-epileptic drug. This entry comes from a study of brain T cells in children with intractable seizures. Trimming cost V 0 bases and J 2 bases; bases outside gene matches: 5. The germline gives CDR1 SGDLS, CDR2 YYNGEE. CDR3 length: 16 amino acids. General study points: Clones missing pre-surgery may reflect undersampling of that blood sample. Viral specificity was inferred only from CDR3 similarity; HCMV serostatus was unknown.

The data were produced by immunoSEQ multiplex PCR, yet TCRdb's version contains in-frame clones alone and is incomplete. The sample has about 340,000 clones, nearly 95% seen once; the top ten hold under 7%. This TCR was recovered from a boy under three years old with tuberous sclerosis and intractable seizures. V is TRBV9 and J is TRBJ2-1; 7 bases are a match to TRBD2. Source: peripheral blood, taken approximately 5 months after surgery. The chain's CDR3 is CASSVGASGTYNEQFF. In DNA, the CDR3 is TGTGCCAGCAGCGTAGGGGCTAGCGGTACCTACAATGAGCAGTTCTTC.